This TCR beta chain was retrieved from a study of cytomegalovirus exposure and HLA in healthy donors. General study results and limits: With high specificity and sensitivity, the classifier reportedly diagnosed cytomegalovirus status.

A note on this clone: Its cognate antigen is unknown.

Germline V CDR1 and CDR2: LNHNV, YYDKDF (reference sequence). J was trimmed by 7 bases and V by 1 base; bases with no gene match: 9. CDR3 length equals 17 residues. In the PCR, 60 Vbeta and 13 Jbeta primers were used. Repertoires were generated with immunoSEQ multiplex PCR, while TCRdb's copy carries only in-frame clones and drops some. The sample lists roughly 100,000 clones; 77% were seen once. This clonotype was sampled from a woman in her thirties or forties in good health and CMV-seronegative. What was sequenced was PBMCs. The chain combines TRBV15 with TRBJ2-1; TRBD2 matches 11 bases. The CDR3 loop reads CATSRGGLAVRGNEQFF. CDR3 nucleotides: TGTGCCACCAGCAGAGGGGGACTAGCGGTAAGAGGGAATGAGCAGTTCTTC.